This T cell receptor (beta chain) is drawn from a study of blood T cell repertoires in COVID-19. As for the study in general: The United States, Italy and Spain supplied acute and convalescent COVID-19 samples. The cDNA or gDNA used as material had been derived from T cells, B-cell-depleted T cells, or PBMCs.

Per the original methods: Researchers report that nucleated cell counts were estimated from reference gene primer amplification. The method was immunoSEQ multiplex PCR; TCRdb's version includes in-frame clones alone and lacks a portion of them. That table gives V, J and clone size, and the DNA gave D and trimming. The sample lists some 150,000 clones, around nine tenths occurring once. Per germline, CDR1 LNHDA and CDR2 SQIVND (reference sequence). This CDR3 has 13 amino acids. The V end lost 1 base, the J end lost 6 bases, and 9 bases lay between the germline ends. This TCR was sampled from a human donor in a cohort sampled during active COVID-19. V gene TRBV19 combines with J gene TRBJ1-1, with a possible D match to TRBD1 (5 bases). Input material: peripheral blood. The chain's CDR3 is CASSIVRGAEAFF. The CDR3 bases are TGTGCCAGTAGTATAGTCCGGGGGGCTGAAGCTTTCTTT.